The entry below gives a single T cell receptor beta chain sequence along with its context. What it recognizes is unknown. The germline V gene encodes CDR1 SGHRS and CDR2 YFSETQ. This CDR3 contains 15 residues. The V and J ends lost 4 bases and 2 bases, in that order; junction bases with no gene match: 4. These data come from a study of identical twins. Regarding the study as a whole: Low generation-probability sequences were in excess among twin-shared out-of-frame alpha sequences.

TCRdb re-derived calls from the 5' RACE reads in MiXCR, one entry per CDR3 protein. The sample records 500,000 to 600,000 distinct CDR3 sequences, 20% to 25% being singletons. The same data also went into a second study, on T cells expressing NK-cell markers. That paper adds: The study left the HCMV specificity of expanded NKG2C+ T cell clones unresolved.

The sequence came from a woman aged 18-30 years in good health. The V and J genes are TRBV5-1 and TRBJ2-7, with 12 bases aligning to TRBD2. Sequencing used CD4+ T cells sorted from blood. Written as DNA, the CDR3 is TGCGCCAGCAGCCCCAGGACTAGCGGGGCCTACGAGCAGTACTTC. It is translated as CASSPRTSGAYEQYF. Full variable domain (rest looked up from reference TRBV5-1 and TRBJ2-7): KAGVTQTPRYLIKTRGQQVTLSCSPISGHRSVSWYQQTPGQGLQFLFEYFSETQRNKGNFPGRFSGRQFSNSRSEMNVSTLELGDSALYLCASSPRTSGAYEQYFGPGTRLTVT.